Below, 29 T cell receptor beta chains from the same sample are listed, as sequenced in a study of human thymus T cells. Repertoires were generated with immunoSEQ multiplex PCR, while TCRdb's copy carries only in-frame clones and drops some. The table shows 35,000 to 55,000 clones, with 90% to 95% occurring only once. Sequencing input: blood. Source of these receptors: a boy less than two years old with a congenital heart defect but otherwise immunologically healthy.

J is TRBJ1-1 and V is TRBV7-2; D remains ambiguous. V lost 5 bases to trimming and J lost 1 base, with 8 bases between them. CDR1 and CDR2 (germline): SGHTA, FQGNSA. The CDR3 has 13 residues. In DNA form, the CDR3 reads TGTGCCAGCAGCCCTCGACAGAACACTGAAGCTTTCTTT. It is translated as CASSPRQNTEAFF.

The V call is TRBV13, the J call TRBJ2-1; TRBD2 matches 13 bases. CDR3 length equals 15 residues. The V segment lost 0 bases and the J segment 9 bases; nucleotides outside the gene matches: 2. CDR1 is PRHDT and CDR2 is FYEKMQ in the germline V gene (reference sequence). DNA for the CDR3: TGTGCCAGCAGCTTAGGACTAGCGGGGGGGCGTGAGCAGTTCTTC. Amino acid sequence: CASSLGLAGGREQFF.

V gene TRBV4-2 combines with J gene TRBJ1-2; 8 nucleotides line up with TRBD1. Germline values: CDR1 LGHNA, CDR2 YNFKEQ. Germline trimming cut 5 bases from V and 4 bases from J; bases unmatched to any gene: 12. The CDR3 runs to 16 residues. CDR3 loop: CASSKGSGGESYGYTF. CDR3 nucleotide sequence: TGTGCCAGCAGCAAAGGGTCAGGGGGCGAAAGCTATGGCTACACCTTC.

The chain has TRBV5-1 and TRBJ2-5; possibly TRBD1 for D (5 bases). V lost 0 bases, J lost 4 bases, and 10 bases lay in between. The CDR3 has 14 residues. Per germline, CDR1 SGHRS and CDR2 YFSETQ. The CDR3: CASSLAQGRETQYF. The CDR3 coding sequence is TGCGCCAGCAGCTTGGCGCAGGGAAGAGAGACCCAGTACTTC.

The CDR3 region is CASSLGGRGGTDTQYF. Written as DNA, the CDR3 is TGCGCCAGCAGTTTAGGAGGGCGGGGGGGCACAGATACGCAGTATTTT. V is TRBV5-1 and J is TRBJ2-3; TRBD2 aligns across 8 bases. Germline-derived CDR1 and CDR2 are SGHRS and YFSETQ. The CDR3 consists of 16 residues. J lost 1 base, V lost 5 bases, and 9 bases had no gene match.

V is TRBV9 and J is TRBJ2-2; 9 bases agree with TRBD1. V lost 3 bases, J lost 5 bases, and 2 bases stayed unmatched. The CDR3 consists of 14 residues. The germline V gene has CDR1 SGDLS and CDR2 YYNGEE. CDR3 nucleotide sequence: TGTGCCAGCAGCGATGGACAGGGGACCGGGGAGCTGTTTTTT. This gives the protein CASSDGQGTGELFF.

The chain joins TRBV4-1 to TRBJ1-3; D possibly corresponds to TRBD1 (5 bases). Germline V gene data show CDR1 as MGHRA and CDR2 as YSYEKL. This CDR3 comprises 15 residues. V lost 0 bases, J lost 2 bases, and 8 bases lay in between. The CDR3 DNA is TGCGCCAGCAGCCAAGAGGGCAGGGCTGGAAACACCATATATTTT. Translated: CASSQEGRAGNTIYF.

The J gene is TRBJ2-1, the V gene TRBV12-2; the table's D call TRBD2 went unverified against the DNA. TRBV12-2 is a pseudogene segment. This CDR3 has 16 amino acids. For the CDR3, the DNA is TGTGCAAGTCGCTTAGAAGTTAGCGGGCCTTCCAATGAGCAGTTCTTC. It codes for CASRLEVSGPSNEQFF.

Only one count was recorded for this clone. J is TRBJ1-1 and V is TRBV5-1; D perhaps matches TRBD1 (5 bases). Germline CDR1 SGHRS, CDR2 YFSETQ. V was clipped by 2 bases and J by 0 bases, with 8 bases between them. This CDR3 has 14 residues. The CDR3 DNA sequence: TGCGCCAGCAGCTTTGAGGGGATGAACACTGAAGCTTTCTTT. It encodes CASSFEGMNTEAFF.

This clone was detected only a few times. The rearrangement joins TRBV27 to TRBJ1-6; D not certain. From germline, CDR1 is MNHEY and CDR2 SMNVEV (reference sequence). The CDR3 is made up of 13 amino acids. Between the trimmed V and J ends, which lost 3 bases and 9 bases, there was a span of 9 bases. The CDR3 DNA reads TGTGCCAGCAGTTTTCAGCTAGGTTCACCCCTCCACTTT. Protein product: CASSFQLGSPLHF.

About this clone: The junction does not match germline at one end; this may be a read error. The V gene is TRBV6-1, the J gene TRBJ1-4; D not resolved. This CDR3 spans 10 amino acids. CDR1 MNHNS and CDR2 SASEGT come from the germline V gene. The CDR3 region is CASSERAPVF. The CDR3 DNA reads TGTGCCAGCAGTGAACGAGCCCCCGTCTTT.

Written as DNA, the CDR3 is TGTGCCAGCAGCTCATTTCCGGGACAGGGGTACGAGCAGTACTTC. Its translation is CASSSFPGQGYEQYF. The genes are TRBV7-3 and TRBJ2-7, with TRBD1 matching over 10 bases. Germline values: CDR1 SGHTA, CDR2 FQGTGA. The CDR3 runs 15 residues. V gave up 4 bases and J gave up 4 bases; unmatched junction bases: 7.

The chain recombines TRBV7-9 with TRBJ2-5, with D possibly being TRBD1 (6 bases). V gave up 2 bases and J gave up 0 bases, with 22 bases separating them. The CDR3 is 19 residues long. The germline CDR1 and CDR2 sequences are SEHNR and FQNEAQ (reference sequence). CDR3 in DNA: TGTGCCAGCAGCTTACCCCTATCGGGACACGAGATGTACCAAGAGACCCAGTACTTC. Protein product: CASSLPLSGHEMYQETQYF.

In nucleotides, the CDR3 is TGTGCTAGTGGTTTGGGTCAGCCCCAGCATTTT. Its protein product is CASGLGQPQHF. V and J are TRBV12-5 and TRBJ1-5; D ambiguous. The CDR3 loop spans 11 amino acids. Trimming cost V 1 base and J 6 bases, with 1 base left between them. In germline, CDR1 is LGHNT, CDR2 FRNRAP.

CDR3 residues: CASSAGTSNTGELFF. CDR3 in DNA: TGTGCCAGCAGCGCCGGGACTTCGAACACCGGGGAGCTGTTTTTT. The rearrangement joins TRBV9 to TRBJ2-2; a weak D match, TRBD2 (6 bases). The germline V gene has CDR1 SGDLS and CDR2 YYNGEE. Trimming removed 3 bases at V and 0 bases at J, with 9 bases between. This CDR3 is 15 amino acids long.

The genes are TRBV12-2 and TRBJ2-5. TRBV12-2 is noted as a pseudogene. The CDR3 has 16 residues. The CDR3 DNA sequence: TGTGCAAGTCGCTTAAGAGGTGTGGGGGTCCAAGAGACCCAGTACTTC. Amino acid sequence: CASRLRGVGVQETQYF.

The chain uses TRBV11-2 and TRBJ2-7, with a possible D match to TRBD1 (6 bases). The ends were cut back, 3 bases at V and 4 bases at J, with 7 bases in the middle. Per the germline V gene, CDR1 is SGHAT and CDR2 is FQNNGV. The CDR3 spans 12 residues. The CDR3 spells CASSFTGYEQYF. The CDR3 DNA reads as TGTGCCAGCAGCTTTACAGGGTACGAGCAGTACTTC.

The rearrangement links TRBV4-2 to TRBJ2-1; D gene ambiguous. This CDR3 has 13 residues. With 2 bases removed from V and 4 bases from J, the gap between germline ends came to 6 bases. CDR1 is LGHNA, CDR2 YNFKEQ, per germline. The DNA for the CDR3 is TGTGCCAGCAGCCAATTGGGGTACAATGAGCAGTTCTTC. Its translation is CASSQLGYNEQFF.

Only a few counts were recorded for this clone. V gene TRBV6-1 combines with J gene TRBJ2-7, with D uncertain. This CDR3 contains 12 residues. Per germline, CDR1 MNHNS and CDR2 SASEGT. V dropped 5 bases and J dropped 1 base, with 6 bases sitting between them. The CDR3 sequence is CASSWGSYEQYF. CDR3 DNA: TGTGCCAGCAGTTGGGGATCCTACGAGCAGTACTTC.

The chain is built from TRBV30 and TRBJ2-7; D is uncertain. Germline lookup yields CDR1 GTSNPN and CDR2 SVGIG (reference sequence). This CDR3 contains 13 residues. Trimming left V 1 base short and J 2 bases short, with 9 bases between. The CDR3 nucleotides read TGTGCCTGGAGTGAGGGTGGGCCCTACGAGCAGTACTTC. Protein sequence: CAWSEGGPYEQYF.

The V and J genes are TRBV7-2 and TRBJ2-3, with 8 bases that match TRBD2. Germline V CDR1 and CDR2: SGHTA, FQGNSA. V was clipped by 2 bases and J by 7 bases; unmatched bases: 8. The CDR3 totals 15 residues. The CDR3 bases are TGTGCCAGCAGCTTAAGCGGGGGCACCCTTAATACGCAGTATTTT. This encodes CASSLSGGTLNTQYF.

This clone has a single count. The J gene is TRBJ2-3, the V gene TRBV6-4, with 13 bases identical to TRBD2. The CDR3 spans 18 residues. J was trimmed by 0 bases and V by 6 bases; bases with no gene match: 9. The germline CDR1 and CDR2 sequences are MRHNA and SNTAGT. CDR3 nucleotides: TGTGCCAGCAGACTAGCGGGGGGGCGATACTACAGCACAGATACGCAGTATTTT. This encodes CASRLAGGRYYSTDTQYF.

Here the CDR3 reads CASSLHSTTYEQYF. The CDR3 bases are TGTGCCAGCAGCTTACATTCTACCACCTACGAGCAGTACTTC. This sequence joins TRBV7-2 and TRBJ2-7; D is ambiguous. This CDR3 contains 14 residues. V lost 2 bases and J 2 bases, leaving 10 bases between the germline ends. CDR1 and CDR2 from the germline V gene are SGHTA and FQGNSA.

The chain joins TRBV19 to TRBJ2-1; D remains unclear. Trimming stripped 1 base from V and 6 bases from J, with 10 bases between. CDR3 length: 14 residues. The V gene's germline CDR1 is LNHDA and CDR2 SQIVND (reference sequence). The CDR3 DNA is TGTGCCAGTAGTATAGCGATCGTCCTCAATGAGCAGTTCTTC. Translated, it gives CASSIAIVLNEQFF. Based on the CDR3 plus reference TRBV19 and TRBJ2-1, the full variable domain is DGGITQSPKYLFRKEGQNVTLSCEQNLNHDAMYWYRQDPGQGLRLIYYSQIVNDFQKGDIAEGYSVSREKKESFPLTVTSAQKNPTAFYLCASSIAIVLNEQFFGPGTRLTVL.

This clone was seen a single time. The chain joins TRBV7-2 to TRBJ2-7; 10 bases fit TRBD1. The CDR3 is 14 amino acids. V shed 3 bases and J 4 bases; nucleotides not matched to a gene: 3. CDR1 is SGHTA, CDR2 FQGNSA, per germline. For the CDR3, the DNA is TGTGCCAGCAGCTTCCGGACAGGGGGTTACGAGCAGTACTTC. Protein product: CASSFRTGGYEQYF.

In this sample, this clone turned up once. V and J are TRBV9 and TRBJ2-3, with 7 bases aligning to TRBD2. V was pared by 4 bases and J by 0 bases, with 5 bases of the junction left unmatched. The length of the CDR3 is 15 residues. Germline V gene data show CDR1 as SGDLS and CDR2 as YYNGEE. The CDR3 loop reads CASSLSGVSTDTQYF. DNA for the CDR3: TGTGCCAGCAGCCTCAGCGGGGTTAGCACAGATACGCAGTATTTT. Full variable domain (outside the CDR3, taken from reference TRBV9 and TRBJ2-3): DSGVTQTPKHLITATGQRVTLRCSPRSGDLSVYWYQQSLDQGLQFLIQYYNGEERAKGNILERFSAQQFPDLHSELNLSSLELGDSALYFCASSLSGVSTDTQYFGPGTRLTVL.

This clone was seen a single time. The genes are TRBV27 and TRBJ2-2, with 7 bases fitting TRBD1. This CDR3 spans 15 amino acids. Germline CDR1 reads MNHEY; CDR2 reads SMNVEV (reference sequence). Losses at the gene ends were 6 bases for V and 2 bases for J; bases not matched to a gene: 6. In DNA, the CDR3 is TGTGCCAGCAGCCGAACAGGGGTCAACACCGGGGAGCTGTTTTTT. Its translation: CASSRTGVNTGELFF.

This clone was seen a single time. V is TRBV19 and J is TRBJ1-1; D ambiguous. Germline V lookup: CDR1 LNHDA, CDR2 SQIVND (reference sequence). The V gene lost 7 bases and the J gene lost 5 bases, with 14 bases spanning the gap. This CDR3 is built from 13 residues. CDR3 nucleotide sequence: TGTGCCAGTATTCCGAGGGATAGGACTGAAGCTTTCTTT. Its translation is CASIPRDRTEAFF.

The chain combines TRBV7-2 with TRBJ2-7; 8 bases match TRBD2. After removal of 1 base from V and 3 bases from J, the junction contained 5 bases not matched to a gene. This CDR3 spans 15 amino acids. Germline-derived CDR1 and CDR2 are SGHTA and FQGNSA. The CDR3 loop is CASSLGRGGYYEQYF. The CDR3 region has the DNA TGTGCCAGCAGCTTAGGTCGGGGGGGTTACTACGAGCAGTACTTC.